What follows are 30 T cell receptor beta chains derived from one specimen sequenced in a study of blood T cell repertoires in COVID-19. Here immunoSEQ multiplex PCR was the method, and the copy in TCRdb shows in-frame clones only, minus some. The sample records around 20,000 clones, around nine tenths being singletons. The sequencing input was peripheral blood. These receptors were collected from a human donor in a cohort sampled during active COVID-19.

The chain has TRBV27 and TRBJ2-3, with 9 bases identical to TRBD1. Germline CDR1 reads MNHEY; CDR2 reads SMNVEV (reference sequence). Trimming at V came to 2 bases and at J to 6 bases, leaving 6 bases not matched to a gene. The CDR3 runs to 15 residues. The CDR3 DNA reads TGTGCCAGCAGTTTAAACGGACAGGGGCTGGATACGCAGTATTTT. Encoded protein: CASSLNGQGLDTQYF.

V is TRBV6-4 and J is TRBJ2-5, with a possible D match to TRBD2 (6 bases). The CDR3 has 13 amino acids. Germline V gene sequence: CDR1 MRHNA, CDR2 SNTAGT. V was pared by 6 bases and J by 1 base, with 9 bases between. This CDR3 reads CASSRDSQETQYF. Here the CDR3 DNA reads TGTGCCAGCAGCCGGGACTCCCAAGAGACCCAGTACTTC.

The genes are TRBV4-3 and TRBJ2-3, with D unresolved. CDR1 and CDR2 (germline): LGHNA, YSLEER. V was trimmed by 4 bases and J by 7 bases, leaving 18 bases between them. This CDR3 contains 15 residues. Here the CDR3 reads CASSPAQAPSNTQYF. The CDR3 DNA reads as TGCGCCAGCAGCCCCGCCCAGGCCCCCAGCAATACGCAGTATTTT.

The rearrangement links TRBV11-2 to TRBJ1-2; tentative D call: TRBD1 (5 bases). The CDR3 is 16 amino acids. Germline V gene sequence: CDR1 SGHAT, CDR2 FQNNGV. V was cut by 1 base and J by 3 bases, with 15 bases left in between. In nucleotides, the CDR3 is TGTGCCAGCAGCTTAGGTCCCGCCGGGGGGGACTATGGCTACACCTTC. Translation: CASSLGPAGGDYGYTF.

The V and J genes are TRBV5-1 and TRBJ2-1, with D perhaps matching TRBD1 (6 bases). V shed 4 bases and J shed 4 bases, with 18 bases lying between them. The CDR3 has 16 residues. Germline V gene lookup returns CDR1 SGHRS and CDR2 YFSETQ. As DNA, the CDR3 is TGCGCCAGCAGCCCACTTACAGGGATCGGATACAATGAGCAGTTCTTC. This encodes CASSPLTGIGYNEQFF.

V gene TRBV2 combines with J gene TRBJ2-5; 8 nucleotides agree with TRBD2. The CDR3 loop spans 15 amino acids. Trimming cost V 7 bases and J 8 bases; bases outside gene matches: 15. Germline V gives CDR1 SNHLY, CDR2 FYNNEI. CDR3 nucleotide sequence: TGTGCCAGCACCGCGGGGGGCGGGAGTCGTCGAACCCAGTACTTC. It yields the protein CASTAGGGSRRTQYF.

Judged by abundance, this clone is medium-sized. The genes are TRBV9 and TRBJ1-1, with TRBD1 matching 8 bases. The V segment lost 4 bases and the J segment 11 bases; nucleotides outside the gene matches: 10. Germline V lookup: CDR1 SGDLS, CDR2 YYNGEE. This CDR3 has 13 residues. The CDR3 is CASSPTTGEVAFF. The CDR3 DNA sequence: TGTGCCAGCAGCCCAACGACAGGGGAGGTTGCTTTCTTT.

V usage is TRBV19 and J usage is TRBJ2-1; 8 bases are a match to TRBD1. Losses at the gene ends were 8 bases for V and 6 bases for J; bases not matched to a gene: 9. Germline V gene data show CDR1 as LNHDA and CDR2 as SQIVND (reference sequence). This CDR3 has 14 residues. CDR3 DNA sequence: TGTGCCAGTCGCCAGCAGGGGGCCGGCAATGAGCAGTTCTTC. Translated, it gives CASRQQGAGNEQFF. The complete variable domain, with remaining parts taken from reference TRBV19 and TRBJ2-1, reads DGGITQSPKYLFRKEGQNVTLSCEQNLNHDAMYWYRQDPGQGLRLIYYSQIVNDFQKGDIAEGYSVSREKKESFPLTVTSAQKNPTAFYLCASRQQGAGNEQFFGPGTRLTVL.

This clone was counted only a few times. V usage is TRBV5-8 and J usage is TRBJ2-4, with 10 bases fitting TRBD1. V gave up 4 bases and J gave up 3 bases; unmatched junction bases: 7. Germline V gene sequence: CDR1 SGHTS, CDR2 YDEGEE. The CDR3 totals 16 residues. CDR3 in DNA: TGTGCCAGCAGCCGTGGACAGGGGGGAGTCAAAAACATTCAGTACTTC. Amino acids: CASSRGQGGVKNIQYF.

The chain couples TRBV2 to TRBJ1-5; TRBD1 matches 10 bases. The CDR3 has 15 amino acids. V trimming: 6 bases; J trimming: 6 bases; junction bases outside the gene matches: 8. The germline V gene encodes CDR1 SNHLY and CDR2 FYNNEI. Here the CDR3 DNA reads TGTGCCAGCAGACCCGGGACAGGGGTTGGTCAGCCCCAGCATTTT. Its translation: CASRPGTGVGQPQHF.

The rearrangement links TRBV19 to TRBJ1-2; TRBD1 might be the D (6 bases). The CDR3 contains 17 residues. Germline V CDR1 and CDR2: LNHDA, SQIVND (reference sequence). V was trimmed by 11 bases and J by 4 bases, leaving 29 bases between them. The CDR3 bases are TGTGCCTCCCGCGGACAGATCTACTCGGATCGGAGCTATGGCTACACCTTC. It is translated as CASRGQIYSDRSYGYTF.

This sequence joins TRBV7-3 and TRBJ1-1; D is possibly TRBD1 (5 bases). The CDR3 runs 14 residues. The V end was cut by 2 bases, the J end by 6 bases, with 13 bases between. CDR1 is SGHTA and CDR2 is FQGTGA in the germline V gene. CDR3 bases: TGTGCCAGCAGCTTAGGCGGGGGGAAGGCTGAAGCTTTCTTT. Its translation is CASSLGGGKAEAFF.

As DNA, the CDR3 is TGTGCCAGCAGCTTGGAGGGGGTAGGGACAGATACGCAGTATTTT. Amino acid sequence: CASSLEGVGTDTQYF. The chain combines TRBV5-8 with TRBJ2-3; a possible D gene is TRBD1 (6 bases). CDR3 length equals 15 residues. Trimming pared 0 bases from V and 3 bases from J, leaving 11 bases between. The germline gives CDR1 SGHTS, CDR2 YDEGEE.

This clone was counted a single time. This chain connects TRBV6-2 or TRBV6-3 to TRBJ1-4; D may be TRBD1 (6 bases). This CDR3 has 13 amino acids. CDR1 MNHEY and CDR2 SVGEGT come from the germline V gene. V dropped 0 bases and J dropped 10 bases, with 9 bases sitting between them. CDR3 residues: CASSYSGGPKLFF. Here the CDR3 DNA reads TGTGCCAGCAGTTACTCCGGGGGGCCAAAACTGTTTTTT.

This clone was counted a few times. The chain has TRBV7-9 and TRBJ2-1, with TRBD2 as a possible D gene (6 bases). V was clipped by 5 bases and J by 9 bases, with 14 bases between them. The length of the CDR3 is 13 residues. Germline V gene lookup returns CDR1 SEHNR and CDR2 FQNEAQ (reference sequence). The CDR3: CASSIDRETEQFF. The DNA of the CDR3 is TGTGCCAGCAGCATTGACCGGGAGACTGAGCAGTTCTTC.

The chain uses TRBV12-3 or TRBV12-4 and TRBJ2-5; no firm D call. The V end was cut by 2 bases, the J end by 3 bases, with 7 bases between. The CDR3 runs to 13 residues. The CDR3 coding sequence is TGTGCCAGCAGTTTAACAGATAAAGAGACCCAGTACTTC. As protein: CASSLTDKETQYF.

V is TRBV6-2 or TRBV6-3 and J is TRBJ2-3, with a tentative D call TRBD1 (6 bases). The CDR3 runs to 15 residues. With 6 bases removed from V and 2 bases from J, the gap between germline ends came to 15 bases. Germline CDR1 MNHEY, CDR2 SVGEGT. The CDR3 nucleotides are TGTGCCAGCAGGTACGGACAGTATTTCACAGATACGCAGTATTTT. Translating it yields CASRYGQYFTDTQYF.

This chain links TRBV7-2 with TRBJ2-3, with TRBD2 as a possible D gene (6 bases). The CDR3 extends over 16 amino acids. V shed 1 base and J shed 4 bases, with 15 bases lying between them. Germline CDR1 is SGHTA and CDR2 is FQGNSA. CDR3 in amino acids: CASSLGLRGGADTQYF. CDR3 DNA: TGTGCCAGCAGCTTAGGGCTACGGGGCGGGGCAGATACGCAGTATTTT.

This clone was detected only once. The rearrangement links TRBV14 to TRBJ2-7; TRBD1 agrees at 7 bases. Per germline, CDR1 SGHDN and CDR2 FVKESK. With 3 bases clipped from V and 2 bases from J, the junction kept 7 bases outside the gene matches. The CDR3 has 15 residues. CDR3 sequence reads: CASSQTGSLPYEQYF. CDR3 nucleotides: TGTGCCAGCAGCCAGACAGGGTCACTACCCTACGAGCAGTACTTC.

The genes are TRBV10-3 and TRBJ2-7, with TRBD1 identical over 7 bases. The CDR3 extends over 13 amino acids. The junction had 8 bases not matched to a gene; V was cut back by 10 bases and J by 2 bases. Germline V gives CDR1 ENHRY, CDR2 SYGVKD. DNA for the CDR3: TGTGCCACCAGGACAGGCGGAACCTACGAGCAGTACTTC. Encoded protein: CATRTGGTYEQYF.

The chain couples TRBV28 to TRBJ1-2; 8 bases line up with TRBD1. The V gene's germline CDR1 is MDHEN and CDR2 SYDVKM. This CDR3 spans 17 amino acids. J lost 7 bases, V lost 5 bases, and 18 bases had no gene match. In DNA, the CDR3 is TGTGCCAGCAGTCCCCTTCAGGGGGCCTCCCCACTGGGTGGCTACACCTTC. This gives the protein CASSPLQGASPLGGYTF.

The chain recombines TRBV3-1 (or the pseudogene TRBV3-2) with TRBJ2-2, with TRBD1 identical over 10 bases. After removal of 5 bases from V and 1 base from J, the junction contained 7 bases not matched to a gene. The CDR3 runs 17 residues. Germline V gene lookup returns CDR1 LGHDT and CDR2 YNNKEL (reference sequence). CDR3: CASSKTGTGVNTGELFF. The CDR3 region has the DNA TGTGCCAGCAGCAAAACCGGGACAGGGGTGAACACCGGGGAGCTGTTTTTT.

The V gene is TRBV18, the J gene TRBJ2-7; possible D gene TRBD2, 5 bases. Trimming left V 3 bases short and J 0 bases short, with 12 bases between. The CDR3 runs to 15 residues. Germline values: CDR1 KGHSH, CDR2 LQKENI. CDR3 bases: TGTGCCAGCTCACCCCGACCGGGGAGCTCCTACGAGCAGTACTTC. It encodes CASSPRPGSSYEQYF. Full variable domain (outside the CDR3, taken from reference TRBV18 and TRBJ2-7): NAGVMQNPRHLVRRRGQEARLRCSPMKGHSHVYWYRQLPEEGLKFMVYLQKENIIDESGMPKERFSAEFPKEGPSILRIQQVVRGDSAAYFCASSPRPGSSYEQYFGPGTRLTVT.

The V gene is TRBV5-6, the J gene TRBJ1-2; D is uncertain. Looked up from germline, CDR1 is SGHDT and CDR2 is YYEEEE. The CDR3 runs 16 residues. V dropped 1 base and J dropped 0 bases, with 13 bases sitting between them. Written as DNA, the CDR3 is TGTGCCAGCAGCTTGAGCGGAACCAGCGCTAACTATGGCTACACCTTC. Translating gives CASSLSGTSANYGYTF.

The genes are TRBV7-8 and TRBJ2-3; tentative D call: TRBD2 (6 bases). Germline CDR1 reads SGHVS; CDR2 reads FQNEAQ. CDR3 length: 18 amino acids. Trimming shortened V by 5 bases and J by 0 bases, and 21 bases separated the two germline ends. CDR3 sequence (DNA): TGTGCCAGCAGCGCAGGAGGAGGGGACTTCCTGAGCACAGATACGCAGTATTTT. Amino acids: CASSAGGGDFLSTDTQYF.

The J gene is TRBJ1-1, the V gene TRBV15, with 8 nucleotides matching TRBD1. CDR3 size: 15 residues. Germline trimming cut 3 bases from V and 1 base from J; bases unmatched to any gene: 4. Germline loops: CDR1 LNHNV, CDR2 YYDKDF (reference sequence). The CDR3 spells CATSSRTGSNTEAFF. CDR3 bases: TGTGCCACCAGCAGTAGGACAGGGTCGAACACTGAAGCTTTCTTT.

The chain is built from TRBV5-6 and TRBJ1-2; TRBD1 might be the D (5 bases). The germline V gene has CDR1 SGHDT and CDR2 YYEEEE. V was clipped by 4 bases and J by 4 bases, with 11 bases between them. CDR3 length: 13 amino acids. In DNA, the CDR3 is TGTGCCAGCAGCGTCGACAGCACCTATGGCTACACCTTC. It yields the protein CASSVDSTYGYTF.

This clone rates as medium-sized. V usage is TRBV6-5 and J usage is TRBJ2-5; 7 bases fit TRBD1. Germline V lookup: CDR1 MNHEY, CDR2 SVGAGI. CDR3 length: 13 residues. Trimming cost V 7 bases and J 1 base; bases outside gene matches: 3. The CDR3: CASTGTVQETQYF. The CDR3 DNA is TGTGCCAGCACTGGGACAGTCCAAGAGACCCAGTACTTC.

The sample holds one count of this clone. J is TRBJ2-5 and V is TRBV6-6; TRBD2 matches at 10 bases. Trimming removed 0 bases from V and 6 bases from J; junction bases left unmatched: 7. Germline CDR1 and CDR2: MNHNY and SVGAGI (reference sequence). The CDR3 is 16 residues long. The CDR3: CASSYSDSGRLKTQYF. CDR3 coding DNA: TGTGCCAGCAGTTACTCCGATAGCGGGAGGTTGAAGACCCAGTACTTC.

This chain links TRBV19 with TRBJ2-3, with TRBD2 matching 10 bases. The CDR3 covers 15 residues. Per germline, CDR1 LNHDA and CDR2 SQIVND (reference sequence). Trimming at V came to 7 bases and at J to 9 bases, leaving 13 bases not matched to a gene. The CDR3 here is CASTPELAGVQTQYF. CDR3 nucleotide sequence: TGTGCCAGTACCCCTGAGCTAGCGGGAGTTCAGACGCAGTATTTT. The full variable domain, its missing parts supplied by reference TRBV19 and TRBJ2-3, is DGGITQSPKYLFRKEGQNVTLSCEQNLNHDAMYWYRQDPGQGLRLIYYSQIVNDFQKGDIAEGYSVSREKKESFPLTVTSAQKNPTAFYLCASTPELAGVQTQYFGPGTRLTVL.